This T cell receptor (beta chain) originates from a study of blood T cell repertoires in COVID-19. This clone was seen once. Profiled with immunoSEQ multiplex PCR; TCRdb holds only in-frame clones, not every one. The table lists approximately 280,000 clones, roughly 86% of them singletons, with about 2.2% in the top ten. Sequencing was done on a sample of peripheral blood. This clonotype was sampled from a woman in her twenties or thirties who had recovered from COVID-19.

The CDR3 coding sequence is TGTGCCAGCAGGACCCAGACTACAACCGAAACCCAGTACTTC. Translation: CASRTQTTTETQYF. The chain links TRBV2 to TRBJ2-5; tentative D call: TRBD2 (5 bases). With 6 bases removed from V and 8 bases from J, the gap between germline ends came to 19 bases. Germline CDR1 and CDR2: SNHLY and FYNNEI. The CDR3 loop spans 14 amino acids.